Described below is a single T cell receptor (beta chain) sequence and its context. This record belongs to a study of blood T cell repertoires in COVID-19. The wider study: Specimens from acute and convalescent COVID-19 originated in the United States, Italy and Spain. Sample material is recorded as cDNA or gDNA derived from T cells, B-cell-depleted T cells, or PBMCs.

In the authors' methods: The authors estimated nucleated cell counts from reference gene primer amplification. Method: immunoSEQ multiplex PCR; TCRdb's copy keeps in-frame clones and lacks some. The V and J calls and clone size are taken from that table; D and trimming were inferred from the DNA. The sample holds approximately 83,000 clones; approximately 77% are singletons and the top ten take around 10%. This CDR3 comprises 16 residues. CDR1 and CDR2 (germline): SEHNR, FQNEAQ (reference sequence). Trimming pared 2 bases from V and 1 base from J, leaving 14 bases between. This clonotype was obtained from a woman over 75 with acute or convalescent COVID-19. The chain recombines TRBV7-9 with TRBJ1-1, with D unresolved. Material for sequencing was peripheral blood. The CDR3 DNA reads as TGTGCCAGCAGCTTATGGGCAGCCTCGGCGAACACTGAAGCTTTCTTT. Amino acids: CASSLWAASANTEAFF. Using reference TRBV7-9 and TRBJ1-1 for the parts outside the CDR3, the full variable domain is DTGVSQNPRHKITKRGQNVTFRCDPISEHNRLYWYRQTLGQGPEFLTYFQNEAQLEKSRLLSDRFSAERPKGSFSTLEIQRTEQGDSAMYLCASSLWAASANTEAFFGQGTRLTVV.